The clone carrying this TCR beta chain has just a few counts. Per the study methods: Nucleated cell number was recorded as an estimate derived from reference gene primer amplification. Clones were read by immunoSEQ multiplex PCR, and TCRdb kept only the in-frame ones, dropping some. V, J and clone size are those of that table, while D and trimming were read from the DNA. The data show just over 300,000 clones, with approximately 90% seen just once and 3.5% to 4.5% held by the top ten. Cohort assignment relied on participant-reported clinical history. V lost 6 bases and J lost 3; bases outside the gene matches: 3. This CDR3 comprises 13 residues. The data were taken from a study of blood T cell repertoires in COVID-19. Overall study context: From T cells, B-cell-depleted T cells, or PBMCs came the material, which was cDNA or gDNA.

The sequencing sample was made of PBMCs or T cells enriched from blood (not recorded which). The receptor's source is a man aged 25-40 years who had recovered from COVID-19. This rearrangement joins TRBV12-3 or TRBV12-4 to TRBJ2-7, with 9 bases aligning to TRBD1. This CDR3 reads CASSRQGVYEQYF. The CDR3 region has the DNA TGTGCCAGCAGCCGACAGGGGGTCTACGAGCAGTACTTC.